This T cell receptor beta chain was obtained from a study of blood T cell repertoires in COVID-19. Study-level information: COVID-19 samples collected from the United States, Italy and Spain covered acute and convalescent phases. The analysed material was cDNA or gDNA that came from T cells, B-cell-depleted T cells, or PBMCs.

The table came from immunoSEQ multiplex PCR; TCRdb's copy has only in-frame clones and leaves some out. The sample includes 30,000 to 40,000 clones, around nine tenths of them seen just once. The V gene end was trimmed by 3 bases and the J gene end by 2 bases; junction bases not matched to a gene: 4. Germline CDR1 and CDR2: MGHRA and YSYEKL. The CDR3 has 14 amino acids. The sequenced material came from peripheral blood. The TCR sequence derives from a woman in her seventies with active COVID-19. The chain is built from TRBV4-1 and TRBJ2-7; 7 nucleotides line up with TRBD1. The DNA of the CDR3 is TGCGCCAGCAGCCAGGGACAGTTTACCTACGAGCAGTACTTC. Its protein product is CASSQGQFTYEQYF.